This TCR beta chain was obtained from a study of shared clonotypes between healthy human individuals. Background on the study: Three CD4 naive, three CD4 memory, two CD8 naive and one CD8 memory plate were used per donor.

The CDR3 totals 14 residues. Germline CDR1 and CDR2: SNHLY and FYNNEI. V dropped 1 base and J dropped 4 bases, with 8 bases sitting between them. Each replicate PCR on the sorted subsets used around 200 ng DNA (around 30,000 T cell genomes). Using immunoSEQ multiplex PCR, the repertoire was profiled, and TCRdb retains in-frame clones only, with some absent. Of more than 2,000,000 clones listed, over 85% were seen once; the top ten hold roughly 0.15%. The TCR originated in a man between 18 and 35 years old in good health. The material sequenced was naive CD4+ T cells sorted from blood. Subset of the sample: CD45RA+ positively selected. This chain uses TRBV2 with TRBJ2-1; the D gene is possibly TRBD1 (6 bases). CDR3 coding DNA: TGTGCCAGCAGTGAAGAACAGGGATACAATGAGCAGTTCTTC. Translating gives CASSEEQGYNEQFF.